This T cell receptor beta chain comes out of a study of shared clonotypes between healthy human individuals. Points from the study as a whole: Memory subsets had estimated richness that was generally smaller than that of naive subsets.

Germline values: CDR1 PRHDT, CDR2 FYEKMQ (reference sequence). Trimming stripped 5 bases from V and 6 bases from J, with 14 bases between. The CDR3 spans 13 residues. A note on this clone: Its antigen is unidentified.

Profiled with immunoSEQ multiplex PCR; TCRdb holds only in-frame clones, not every one. This table holds just over 2,000,000 clones, roughly 94% found once. The naive CD8 subset, CD45RO-negative cells positively selected for CCR7, excluded terminally differentiated effector memory CD45RA+ cells. The donor cohort consisted entirely of Caucasian adults residing in Nashville, Tennessee. Sample: naive CD8+ T cells sorted from blood. The genes are TRBV13 and TRBJ2-7; unclear D gene. The source is a man aged 18 to 30 in good health. For the CDR3, the DNA is TGTGCCAGCAGCGAGACTCGCATATCCGAGCAGTACTTC. Translating it yields CASSETRISEQYF.